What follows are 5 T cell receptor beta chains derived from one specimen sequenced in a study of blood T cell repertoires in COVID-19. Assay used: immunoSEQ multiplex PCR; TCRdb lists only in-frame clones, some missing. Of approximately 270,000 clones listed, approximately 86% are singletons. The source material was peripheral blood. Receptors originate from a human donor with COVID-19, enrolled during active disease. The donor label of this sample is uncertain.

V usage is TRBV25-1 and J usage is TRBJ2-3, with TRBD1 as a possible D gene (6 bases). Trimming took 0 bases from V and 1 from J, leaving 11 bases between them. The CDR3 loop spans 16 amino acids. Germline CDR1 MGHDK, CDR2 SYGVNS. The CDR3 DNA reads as TGTGCCAGCAGTGAATACACAGGGAAGGGCACAGATACGCAGTATTTT. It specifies CASSEYTGKGTDTQYF.

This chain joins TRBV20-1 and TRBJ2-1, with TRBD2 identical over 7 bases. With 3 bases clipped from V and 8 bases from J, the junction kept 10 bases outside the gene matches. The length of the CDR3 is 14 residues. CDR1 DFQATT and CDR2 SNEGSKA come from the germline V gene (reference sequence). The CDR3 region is CSASTSGIRDEQFF. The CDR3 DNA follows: TGCAGTGCTAGTACCAGCGGGATCCGGGATGAGCAGTTCTTC.

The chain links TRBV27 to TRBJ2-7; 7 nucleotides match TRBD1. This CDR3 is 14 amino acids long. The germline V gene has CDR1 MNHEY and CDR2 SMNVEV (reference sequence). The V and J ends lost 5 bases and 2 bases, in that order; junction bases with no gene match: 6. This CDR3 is CASSQGTATYEQYF. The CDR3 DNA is TGTGCCAGCAGTCAAGGGACAGCAACCTACGAGCAGTACTTC.

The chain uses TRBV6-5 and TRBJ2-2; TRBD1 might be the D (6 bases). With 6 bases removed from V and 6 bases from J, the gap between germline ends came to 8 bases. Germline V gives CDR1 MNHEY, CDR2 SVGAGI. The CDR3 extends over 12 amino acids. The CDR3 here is CASRRGSGELFF. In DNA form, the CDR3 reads TGTGCCAGCAGAAGGGGGTCCGGGGAGCTGTTTTTT.

The CDR3 bases are TGTGCCAGCCAGCGGAACAATGAGCAGTTCTTC. Its translation: CASQRNNEQFF. V gene TRBV28 combines with J gene TRBJ2-1, with D possibly TRBD2 on 5 matching bases. CDR1 is MDHEN, CDR2 SYDVKM, per germline. V dropped 8 bases and J dropped 5 bases, with 7 bases sitting between them. There are 11 residues in the CDR3.